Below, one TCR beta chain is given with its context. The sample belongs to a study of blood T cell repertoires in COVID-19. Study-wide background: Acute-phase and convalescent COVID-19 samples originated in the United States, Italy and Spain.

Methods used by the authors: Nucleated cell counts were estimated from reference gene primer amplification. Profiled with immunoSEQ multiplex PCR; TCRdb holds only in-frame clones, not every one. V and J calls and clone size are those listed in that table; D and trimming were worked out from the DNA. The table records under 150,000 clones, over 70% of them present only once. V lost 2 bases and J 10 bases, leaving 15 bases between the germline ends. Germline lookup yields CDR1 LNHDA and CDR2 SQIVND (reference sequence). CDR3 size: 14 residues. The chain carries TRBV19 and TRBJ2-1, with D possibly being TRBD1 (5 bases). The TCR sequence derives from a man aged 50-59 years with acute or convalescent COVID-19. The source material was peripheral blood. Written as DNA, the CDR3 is TGTGCCAGTAGTATACAAGGGGCCAGACGGGAGCAGTTCTTC. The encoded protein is CASSIQGARREQFF.